These T cell receptor beta chains were read from a single sample in a study of radiation and T cells in renal cell carcinoma. Profiled with immunoSEQ multiplex PCR; TCRdb holds only in-frame clones, not every one. The sample lists about 120,000 clones, around 81% occurring once. The input for sequencing was blood, taken from a patient whose treatment included radiotherapy and nephrectomy. Every receptor here comes from a man aged 50-60 years with renal cell carcinoma. Both conserved end residues are part of each CDR3. The D gene is left open where the match is weak. A row's size may be missing; if present it is once, few, many or a size class.

abundance | len | j_gene | v_gene | d_gene | CDR3nt | CDR3aa
. | 14 | TRBJ2-1 | TRBV18 | . | TGTGCCAGCTCACCGACAAGCTCCTACAATGAGCAGTTCTTC | CASSPTSSYNEQFF
. | 14 | TRBJ2-1 | TRBV29-1 | . | TGCAGCGTCGTCCGGGACGGCTCCTACAATGAGCAGTTCTTC | CSVVRDGSYNEQFF
once | 16 | TRBJ1-5 | TRBV7-6 | TRBD1 | TGTGCCAGCAGCTCCGGACAGGGGAGTCTGGGACAGCCCCAGCATTTT | CASSSGQGSLGQPQHF
. | 13 | TRBJ2-7 | TRBV9 | . | TGTGCCAGCAGCCCGGGGGCGACCTACGAGCAGTACTTC | CASSPGATYEQYF
. | 16 | TRBJ2-3 | TRBV10-1 | TRBD2 | TGCGCCAGCAGACTAGCGAGCTTAACGAGCACAGATACGCAGTATTTT | CASRLASLTSTDTQYF
once | 15 | TRBJ1-3 | TRBV5-1 | . | TGCGCCAGCAGCTTTTCACAGGGCTCTGGAAACACCATATATTTT | CASSFSQGSGNTIYF
. | 12 | TRBJ2-5 | TRBV2 | . | TGTGCCAGCAAGCCCTCAGGGGTTGACCAGTACTTC | CASKPSGVDQYF
. | 11 | TRBJ2-5 | TRBV30 | . | TGTGCCTGGAGTCCCGGGGAGACCCAGTACTTC | CAWSPGETQYF
. | 14 | TRBJ2-2 | TRBV6-5 | . | TGTGCCAGCAGCTCCAAGAGGGGCACCGGGGAGCTGTTTTTT | CASSSKRGTGELFF
once | 14 | TRBJ1-2 | TRBV19 | . | TGTGCCAGTAGGCCAAAGGGTTTTAGCTATGGCTACACCTTC | CASRPKGFSYGYTF
. | 16 | TRBJ2-1 | TRBV10-3 | TRBD2 | TGTGCCATCAGTTCCTTAGCGGGGGGGGAAAACAATGAGCAGTTCTTC | CAISSLAGGENNEQFF
. | 13 | TRBJ2-5 | TRBV7-9 | . | TGTGCCAGCAGAATAAGCGGGCAAGAGACCCAGTACTTC | CASRISGQETQYF
. | 16 | TRBJ2-5 | TRBV5-1 | TRBD1 | TGCGCCAGCAGCTTGGTCGGACAGGGGGCCGGGGAGACCCAGTACTTC | CASSLVGQGAGETQYF
once | 13 | TRBJ2-5 | TRBV2 | TRBD1 | TGTGCCAGCAAATTACAGGGGTACGAGACCCAGTACTTC | CASKLQGYETQYF
. | 12 | TRBJ2-1 | TRBV28 | . | TGTGCCAGCAGTTTATACCAGCGAGAGCAGTTCTTC | CASSLYQREQFF
. | 14 | TRBJ2-4 | TRBV18 | TRBD1 | TGTGCCAGCTCATCAACAGGGGTGGAGAACATTCAGTACTTC | CASSSTGVENIQYF
. | 12 | TRBJ1-2 | TRBV30 | TRBD1 | TGTGCCTGGAAACCGACAGGGAACGGCTACACCTTC | CAWKPTGNGYTF
. | 11 | TRBJ2-7 | TRBV20-1 | . | TGCAGTGCAAGAGACTCTTCCGAGCAGTACTTC | CSARDSSEQYF
. | 15 | TRBJ1-2 | TRBV12-1 | . | TGTGCCAGCAGCTCATTCACAGGGGAGAACTATGGCTACACCTTC | CASSSFTGENYGYTF
. | 17 | TRBJ2-3 | TRBV7-4 | TRBD2 | TGTGCCAGCAGTTTAGTAGCGGGACAAATAAGCAAGGATACGCAGTATTTT | CASSLVAGQISKDTQYF